Listed here are 23 T cell receptor beta chains from one sample, sequenced in a study of T cells after yellow fever vaccination. Using its own MiXCR run on the 5' RACE reads, TCRdb lists one record per CDR3 protein. This sample carries about 340,000 distinct CDR3 sequences, 4% of them seen once, and the ten largest clones take roughly a quarter. The source material was PBMCs, sampled 5 days after the yellow fever booster vaccination. These receptors were collected from a man in his late teens or twenties who received the YFV17D yellow fever vaccine.

The chain uses TRBV7-2 and TRBJ1-5; TRBD1 matches 10 bases. This CDR3 has 15 amino acids. CDR1 is SGHTA and CDR2 is FQGNSA in the germline V gene. The junction had 5 bases not matched to a gene; V was cut back by 1 base and J by 8 bases. The CDR3 protein is CASSLGQGAVEPQHF. The CDR3 DNA follows: TGTGCCAGCAGCTTAGGACAGGGGGCGGTTGAGCCCCAGCATTTT.

The rearrangement joins TRBV5-1 to TRBJ1-4; D gene uncertain. This CDR3 is 14 amino acids long. Germline V gives CDR1 SGHRS, CDR2 YFSETQ. V lost 3 bases and J 2 bases, leaving 8 bases between the germline ends. The CDR3 region is CASSSEFTNEKLFF. The CDR3 DNA sequence: TGCGCCAGCAGCTCAGAATTCACTAATGAAAAACTGTTTTTT.

This clonotype was seen ten or more times. The V and J genes are TRBV4-2 and TRBJ1-2; D gene uncertain. This CDR3 is 15 amino acids long. With 5 bases removed from V and 5 bases from J, the gap between germline ends came to 18 bases. In germline, CDR1 is LGHNA, CDR2 YNFKEQ. The CDR3 reads CASSYQETRDYGYTF. The CDR3, as DNA: TGTGCCAGCAGCTACCAAGAGACCCGGGATTATGGCTACACCTTC.

In its sample, this clonotype was seen many times. This chain uses TRBV3-1 with TRBJ1-2; D is ambiguous. V shed 0 bases and J shed 8 bases, with 13 bases lying between them. CDR3 length: 14 residues. Germline CDR1 is LGHDT and CDR2 is YNNKEL (reference sequence). DNA of the CDR3: TGTGCCAGCAGCCAAGACAGTCTTTATAGCGGCTACACCTTC. Translated, it gives CASSQDSLYSGYTF.

V gene TRBV6-5 combines with J gene TRBJ2-1; 8 nucleotides align to TRBD1. The CDR3 is 15 residues long. Germline CDR1 and CDR2: MNHEY and SVGAGI. J gave up 0 bases and V 8 bases, and 6 bases lay outside the gene matches. In DNA, the CDR3 is TGTGCCAGCCGAGTTACAGGGGGCTCCTACAATGAGCAGTTCTTC. This encodes CASRVTGGSYNEQFF.

This clonotype was detected many times. CDR3: CASSYGGVETQYF. For the CDR3, the DNA is TGTGCCAGCAGTTACGGTGGGGTTGAGACCCAGTACTTC. The chain uses TRBV6-5 and TRBJ2-5; no definite D call. CDR3 length: 13 residues. The V end was cut by 2 bases, the J end by 5 bases, with 9 bases between. CDR1 and CDR2 (germline): MNHEY, SVGAGI.

This clonotype was detected only a few times. This chain links TRBV25-1 with TRBJ1-1; D is undetermined. There are 13 residues in the CDR3. With 5 bases removed from V and 5 bases from J, the gap between germline ends came to 12 bases. Germline assignment: CDR1 MGHDK and CDR2 SYGVNS. Here the CDR3 reads CASSYPGWTEAFF. The CDR3 DNA reads TGTGCCAGCAGTTACCCGGGGTGGACTGAAGCTTTCTTT.

This chain uses TRBV12-3 or TRBV12-4 with TRBJ2-3; 10 bases are a match to TRBD1. CDR3 length: 15 amino acids. V shed 7 bases, J shed 4 bases, and the junction held 8 bases outside the gene matches. CDR3 coding DNA: TGTGCCAGCACCTCGACAGGGGGCGTCGCAGATACGCAGTATTTT. This sequence encodes CASTSTGGVADTQYF.

This clonotype was seen repeatedly, ten times or more. V usage is TRBV6-5 and J usage is TRBJ2-2; D unresolved. Germline loops: CDR1 MNHEY, CDR2 SVGAGI. The CDR3 is made up of 16 amino acids. The V end was cut by 5 bases, the J end by 6 bases, with 19 bases between. CDR3 DNA: TGTGCCAGCAGTCGAAGACAAGGACGTAATCCCGGGGAGCTGTTTTTT. This sequence encodes CASSRRQGRNPGELFF.

The chain links TRBV20-1 to TRBJ2-1; TRBD2 matches 11 bases. The CDR3 spans 16 residues. The V and J ends lost 1 base and 6 bases, in that order; junction bases with no gene match: 8. Germline V gives CDR1 DFQATT, CDR2 SNEGSKA (reference sequence). CDR3 nucleotides: TGCAGTGCTAGAGTACACGGGACTAGCGGTAGCAATGAGCAGTTCTTC. Its translation: CSARVHGTSGSNEQFF.

Ten or more counts support this clonotype. V and J are TRBV3-1 and TRBJ1-1; maybe TRBD1 (5 bases). The V end lost 0 bases, the J end lost 7 bases, and 12 bases lay between the germline ends. The CDR3 is 14 amino acids. Germline V gene data show CDR1 as LGHDT and CDR2 as YNNKEL (reference sequence). The CDR3, as DNA: TGTGCCAGCAGCCAAGATGCCAGGGTCGGTGAAGCTTTCTTT. Translation: CASSQDARVGEAFF.

This clonotype was seen a few times. The chain recombines TRBV5-6 with TRBJ1-2, with no clear D. CDR3 length: 14 amino acids. The germline V and J ends were trimmed by 5 bases and 0 bases, with 11 bases remaining between them. Looked up from germline, CDR1 is SGHDT and CDR2 is YYEEEE. CDR3 loop: CASREGQANYGYTF. CDR3 coding DNA: TGTGCCAGCAGGGAGGGCCAGGCTAACTATGGCTACACCTTC.

This clonotype showed up just a few times. The chain carries TRBV6-1 and TRBJ2-6; possible D gene TRBD1, 7 bases. Trimming removed 7 bases from V and 0 bases from J, with 22 bases in between. CDR1 MNHNS and CDR2 SASEGT come from the germline V gene. The CDR3 consists of 19 residues. CDR3 nucleotides: TGTGCCAGCACCGAATGGGGGGACAGTCAAGGCTCTGGGGCCAACGTCCTGACTTTC. Translation gives CASTEWGDSQGSGANVLTF.

The CDR3 protein is CASNDPGSEKLFF. The CDR3 bases are TGTGCCAGCAACGACCCGGGGAGCGAAAAACTGTTTTTT. The chain employs TRBV6-2 or TRBV6-3 and TRBJ1-4; D is unclear. Germline V gene lookup returns CDR1 MNHEY and CDR2 SVGEGT. The CDR3 has 13 amino acids. V lost 7 bases and J lost 8, with 14 bases in between.

The chain uses TRBV4-3 and TRBJ2-7, with D possibly being TRBD1 (6 bases). Per the germline V gene, CDR1 is LGHNA and CDR2 is YSLEER. This CDR3 contains 15 residues. The V gene lost 3 bases and the J gene lost 2 bases, with 14 bases spanning the gap. The DNA of the CDR3 is TGCGCCAGCAGCCAGACGTCGGCAGGGGCCTACGAGCAGTACTTC. Translating gives CASSQTSAGAYEQYF.

J is TRBJ1-2 and V is TRBV18; D remains unclear. V was cut by 3 bases and J by 8 bases, with 19 bases left in between. This CDR3 spans 15 amino acids. Germline V CDR1 and CDR2: KGHSH, LQKENI. CDR3 DNA: TGTGCCAGCTCACCTCAGGACCAGAAACTGGGAGGCTACACCTTC. Its translation is CASSPQDQKLGGYTF.

The V and J genes are TRBV5-4 and TRBJ2-1, with unresolved D. V was clipped by 5 bases and J by 0 bases, with 12 bases between them. This CDR3 comprises 15 residues. Per the germline V gene, CDR1 is SGHNT and CDR2 is YYREEE (reference sequence). The CDR3 sequence is CASSSQASSYNEQFF. DNA of the CDR3: TGTGCCAGCAGTTCTCAGGCGAGCTCCTACAATGAGCAGTTCTTC.

This clonotype was picked up many times. CDR3 DNA: TGTGCCAGCAGCTCAGGGTATCGGACAGATACGCAGTATTTT. This encodes CASSSGYRTDTQYF. This sequence joins TRBV7-8 and TRBJ2-3; tentatively, D is TRBD1 (5 bases). CDR1 and CDR2 from the germline V gene are SGHVS and FQNEAQ. The CDR3 covers 14 residues. V was clipped by 4 bases and J by 3 bases, with 11 bases between them.

This chain's CDR3 is CASGLHYKQGTSNQPQHF. In nucleotides, the CDR3 is TGTGCTAGTGGCTTACACTATAAACAGGGAACGAGCAATCAGCCCCAGCATTTT. The chain employs TRBV12-5 and TRBJ1-5; possible D gene TRBD1, 6 bases. Looked up from germline, CDR1 is LGHNT and CDR2 is FRNRAP. Trimming took 6 bases from V and 1 from J, leaving 22 bases between them. The CDR3 is made up of 18 amino acids.

The sample holds many counts of this clonotype. The CDR3 here is CASSQPGQDRTQYF. CDR3 bases: TGCGCCAGCAGCCAACCGGGACAGGACCGTACGCAGTATTTT. The V call is TRBV4-1, the J call TRBJ2-3; 8 nucleotides match TRBD1. Trimming cost V 2 bases and J 8 bases; bases outside gene matches: 6. CDR1 MGHRA and CDR2 YSYEKL come from the germline V gene. This CDR3 spans 14 amino acids.

On this clonotype itself: The junction differs from germline at one of its ends, possibly a read error. The rearrangement joins TRBV5-1 to TRBJ1-1; 9 bases align to TRBD1. The V gene's germline CDR1 is SGHRS and CDR2 YFSETQ. The CDR3 is 15 residues long. The CDR3: CASSSQLDRGKTEAF. The CDR3 nucleotides are TGCGCCAGCAGCTCCCAATTGGACAGGGGAAAAACTGAAGCTTTT. The full variable domain, its missing parts supplied by reference TRBV5-1 and TRBJ1-1, is KAGVTQTPRYLIKTRGQQVTLSCSPISGHRSVSWYQQTPGQGLQFLFEYFSETQRNKGNFPGRFSGRQFSNSRSEMNVSTLELGDSALYLCASSSQLDRGKTEAFGQGTRLTVV.

The chain carries TRBV29-1 and TRBJ2-5; D gene unclear. This CDR3 region has 11 residues. V lost 4 bases to trimming and J lost 2 bases, with 5 bases between them. Germline V gene data show CDR1 as SQVTM and CDR2 as ANQGSEA. The CDR3 reads CSVARQETQYF. CDR3 nucleotide sequence: TGCAGCGTTGCCAGACAAGAGACCCAGTACTTC.

This clonotype showed up many times. The chain employs TRBV2 and TRBJ2-4; the D is unclear. The CDR3 covers 16 residues. The germline gives CDR1 SNHLY, CDR2 FYNNEI. The ends were cut back, 7 bases at V and 0 bases at J, with 16 bases in the middle. The CDR3 loop reads CASIGPGPGAKNIQYF. For the CDR3, the DNA is TGTGCCAGCATTGGGCCGGGCCCCGGAGCCAAAAACATTCAGTACTTC.